This TCR beta chain was documented in a study of chemoradiotherapy in HPV16-positive cancers. The CDR3 loop spans 12 amino acids. With 5 bases clipped from V and 12 bases from J, the junction kept 8 bases outside the gene matches. Germline V gene data show CDR1 as SEHNR and CDR2 as FQNEAQ (reference sequence). Profiling relied on immunoSEQ multiplex PCR, and the TCRdb table lists in-frame clones only, not all of them. Here the sample spans about 7,000 clones, roughly nine tenths being singletons. Repeated repertoire sampling spanned the course of chemoradiotherapy. The sequence derives from a human donor with HPV-associated anogenital cancer. The chain recombines TRBV7-9 with TRBJ2-3, with TRBD2 identical over 7 bases. The sample in question was tumor tissue, obtained from a patient who underwent chemoradiotherapy. CDR3 loop: CASSVDSGPQYF. In DNA, the CDR3 is TGTGCCAGCAGCGTCGATAGCGGGCCACAGTATTTT.